This passage covers 3 T cell receptor beta chains from one sample sequenced in a study of T cells in Graves' hyperthyroidism and ophthalmopathy. The TCR beta CDR3 regions underwent amplification using RNA transcripts as the source. First-round RT-PCR of the TCR CDR3 relied on the HTBI primer set. TCRdb ran MiXCR on the multiplex PCR reads and lists one entry per CDR3 protein. The sample holds under 250,000 distinct CDR3 sequences, around 25% seen once. Sequencing was done on a sample of blood. These receptors were collected from a woman aged 35 to 49 with Graves' ophthalmopathy.

At least ten counts were recorded for this clonotype. The chain carries TRBV7-9 and TRBJ2-4; a possible D gene is TRBD2 (6 bases). The CDR3 is 15 residues long. Germline V gene sequence: CDR1 SEHNR, CDR2 FQNEAQ (reference sequence). V lost 3 bases and J lost 0, with 9 bases in between. This CDR3 is CASSFSGVAKNIQYF. Here the CDR3 DNA reads TGTGCCAGCAGCTTCTCGGGGGTAGCCAAAAACATTCAGTACTTC.

At least ten counts were recorded for this clonotype. J is TRBJ1-2 and V is TRBV9, with 9 bases that match TRBD1. This CDR3 comprises 15 residues. Unmatched junction bases numbered 9, after V lost 5 bases and J lost 4 bases. Germline V gene sequence: CDR1 SGDLS, CDR2 YYNGEE. The CDR3 DNA sequence: TGTGCCAGCAGTGGTCGGGGACAGGGAATCTATGGCTACACCTTC. Translation: CASSGRGQGIYGYTF.

This clonotype appeared many times. One end of the junction varies from germline; a read error may be responsible. The chain uses TRBV10-3 and TRBJ1-1; 8 nucleotides line up with TRBD1. The CDR3 consists of 14 residues. Germline CDR1 reads ENHRY; CDR2 reads SYGVKD. The CDR3 region is CAINEAGGGTEAFF. The CDR3 DNA is TGTGCCATCAATGAGGCAGGGGGCGGCACTGAAGCTTTCTTT.